This T cell receptor (beta chain) was retrieved from a study of STAT5B mutations in CD4+ large granular lymphocyte leukemia. This clone was observed a few times. The assay was immunoSEQ multiplex PCR, and TCRdb's table has in-frame clones only and misses some. The table lists under 40,000 clones, around 66% of them singletons. V lost 0 bases to trimming and J lost 6 bases, with 5 bases between them. Germline V lookup: CDR1 SEHNR, CDR2 FQNEAQ (reference sequence). The CDR3 has 12 residues. The chain couples TRBV7-9 to TRBJ1-1; D unclear. Sample: CD4+ T cells from blood buffy coats. This receptor was taken from a human donor in good health. The CDR3 sequence is CASSLAGAEAFF. The CDR3, as DNA: TGTGCCAGCAGCTTAGCGGGCGCTGAAGCTTTCTTT.